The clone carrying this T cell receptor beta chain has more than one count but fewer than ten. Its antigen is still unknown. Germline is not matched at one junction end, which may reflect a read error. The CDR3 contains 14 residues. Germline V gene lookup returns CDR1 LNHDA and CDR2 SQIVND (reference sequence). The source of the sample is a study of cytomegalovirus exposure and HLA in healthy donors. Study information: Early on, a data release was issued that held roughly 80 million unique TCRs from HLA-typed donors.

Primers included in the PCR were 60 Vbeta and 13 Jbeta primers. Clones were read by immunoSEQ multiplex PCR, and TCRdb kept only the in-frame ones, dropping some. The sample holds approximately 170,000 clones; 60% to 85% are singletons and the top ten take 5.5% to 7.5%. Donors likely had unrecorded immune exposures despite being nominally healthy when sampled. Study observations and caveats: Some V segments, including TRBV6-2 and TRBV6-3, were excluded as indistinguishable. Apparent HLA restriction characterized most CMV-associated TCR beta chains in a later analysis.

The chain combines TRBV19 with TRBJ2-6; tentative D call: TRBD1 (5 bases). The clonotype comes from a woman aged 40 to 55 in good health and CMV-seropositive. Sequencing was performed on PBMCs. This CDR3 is CASRDRIGANGLTF. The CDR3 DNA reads TGTGCCAGTAGGGATAGGATTGGGGCCAACGGCCTGACTTTC.